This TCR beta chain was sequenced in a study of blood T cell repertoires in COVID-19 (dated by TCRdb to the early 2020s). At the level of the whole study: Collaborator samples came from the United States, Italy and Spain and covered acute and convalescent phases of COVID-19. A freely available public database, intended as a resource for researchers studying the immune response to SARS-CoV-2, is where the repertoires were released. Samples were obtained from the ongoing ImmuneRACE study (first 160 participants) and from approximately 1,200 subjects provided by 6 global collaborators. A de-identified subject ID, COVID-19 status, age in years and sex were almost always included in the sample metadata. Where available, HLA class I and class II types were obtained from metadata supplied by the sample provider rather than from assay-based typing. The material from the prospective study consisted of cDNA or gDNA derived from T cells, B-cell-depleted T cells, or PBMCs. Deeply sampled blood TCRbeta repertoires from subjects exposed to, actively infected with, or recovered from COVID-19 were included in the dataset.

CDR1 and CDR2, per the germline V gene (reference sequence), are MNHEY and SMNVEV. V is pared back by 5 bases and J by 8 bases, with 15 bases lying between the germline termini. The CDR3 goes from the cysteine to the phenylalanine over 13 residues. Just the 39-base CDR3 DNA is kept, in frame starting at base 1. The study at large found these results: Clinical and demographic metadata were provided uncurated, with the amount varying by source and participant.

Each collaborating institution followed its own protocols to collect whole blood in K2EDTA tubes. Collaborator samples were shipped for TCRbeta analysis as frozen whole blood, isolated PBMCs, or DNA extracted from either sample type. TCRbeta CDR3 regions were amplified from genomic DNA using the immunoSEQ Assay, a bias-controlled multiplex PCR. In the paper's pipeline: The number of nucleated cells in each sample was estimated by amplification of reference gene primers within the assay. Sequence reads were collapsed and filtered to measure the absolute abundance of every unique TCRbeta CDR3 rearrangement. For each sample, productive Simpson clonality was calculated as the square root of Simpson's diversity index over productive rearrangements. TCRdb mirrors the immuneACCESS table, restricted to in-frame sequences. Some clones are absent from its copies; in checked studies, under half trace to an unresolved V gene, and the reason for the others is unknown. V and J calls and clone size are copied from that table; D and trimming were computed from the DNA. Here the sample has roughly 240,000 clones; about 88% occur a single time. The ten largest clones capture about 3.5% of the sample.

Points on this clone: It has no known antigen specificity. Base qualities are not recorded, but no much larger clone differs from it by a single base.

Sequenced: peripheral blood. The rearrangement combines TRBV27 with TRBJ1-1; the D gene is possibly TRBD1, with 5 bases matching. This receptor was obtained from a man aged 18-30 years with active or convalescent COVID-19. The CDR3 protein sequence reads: CASSAGPLTEAFF. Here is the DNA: TGTGCCAGCAGTGCGGGGCCTTTAACCGAAGCTTTCTTT.